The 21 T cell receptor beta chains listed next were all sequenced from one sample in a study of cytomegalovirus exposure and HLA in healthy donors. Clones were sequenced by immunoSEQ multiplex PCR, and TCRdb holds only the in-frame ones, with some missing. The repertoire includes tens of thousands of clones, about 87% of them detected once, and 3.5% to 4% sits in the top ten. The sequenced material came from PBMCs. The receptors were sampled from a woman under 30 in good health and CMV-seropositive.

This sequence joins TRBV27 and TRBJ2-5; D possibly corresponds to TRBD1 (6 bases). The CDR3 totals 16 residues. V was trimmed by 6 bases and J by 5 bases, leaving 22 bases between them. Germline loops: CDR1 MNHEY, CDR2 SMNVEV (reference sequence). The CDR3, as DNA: TGTGCCAGCAGCGACATACCGGGGACACCACTGGAGACCCAGTACTTC. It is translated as CASSDIPGTPLETQYF.

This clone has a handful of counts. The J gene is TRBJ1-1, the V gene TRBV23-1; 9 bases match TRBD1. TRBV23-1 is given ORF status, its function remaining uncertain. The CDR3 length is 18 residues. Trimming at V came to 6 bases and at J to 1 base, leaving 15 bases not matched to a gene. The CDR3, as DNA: TGCGCCAGCAGACGCTATGGGACAGGGAAACAATCGAACACTGAAGCTTTCTTT. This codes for CASRRYGTGKQSNTEAFF.

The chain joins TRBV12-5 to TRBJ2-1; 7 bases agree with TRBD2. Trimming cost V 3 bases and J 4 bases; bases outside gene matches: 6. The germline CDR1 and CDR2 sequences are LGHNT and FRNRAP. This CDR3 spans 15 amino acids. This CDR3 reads CASGFWEGGYNEQFF. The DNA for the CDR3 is TGTGCTAGTGGTTTTTGGGAGGGCGGGTACAATGAGCAGTTCTTC.

The CDR3 sequence is CAWSRRAKNIQYF. The CDR3 DNA sequence: TGTGCCTGGAGCCGGAGAGCCAAAAACATTCAGTACTTC. V is TRBV30 and J is TRBJ2-4; D unclear. The CDR3 consists of 13 residues. With 3 bases removed from V and 0 bases from J, the gap between germline ends came to 6 bases. Germline V gene sequence: CDR1 GTSNPN, CDR2 SVGIG (reference sequence). The full variable domain, its missing parts supplied by reference TRBV30 and TRBJ2-4, is SQTIHQWPATLVQPVGSPLSLECTVEGTSNPNLYWYRQAAGRGLQLLFYSVGIGQISSEVPQNLSASRPQDRQFILSSKKLLLSDSGFYLCAWSRRAKNIQYFGAGTRLSVL.

CDR3 sequence reads: CASSLGGLVMFRNNWSSYNEQFF. The CDR3 coding sequence is TGCGCCAGCAGCTTGGGGGGACTAGTTATGTTCCGAAATAACTGGAGCTCCTACAATGAGCAGTTCTTC. The chain carries TRBV5-1 and TRBJ2-1; 8 bases match TRBD2. The CDR3 contains 23 residues. The V gene end was trimmed by 0 bases and the J gene end by 0 bases; junction bases not matched to a gene: 23. Per germline, CDR1 SGHRS and CDR2 YFSETQ.

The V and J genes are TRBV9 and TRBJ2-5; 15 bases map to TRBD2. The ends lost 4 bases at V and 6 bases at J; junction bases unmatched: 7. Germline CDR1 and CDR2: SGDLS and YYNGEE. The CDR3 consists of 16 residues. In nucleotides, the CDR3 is TGTGCCAGCAGCCCAGGACTAGCGGGGGGGCCGAAGACCCAGTACTTC. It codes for CASSPGLAGGPKTQYF.

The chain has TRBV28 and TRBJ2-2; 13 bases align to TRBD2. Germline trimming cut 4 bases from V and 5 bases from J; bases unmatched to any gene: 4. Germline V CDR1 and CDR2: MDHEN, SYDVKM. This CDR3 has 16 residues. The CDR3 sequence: CASSSTSGRATGELFF. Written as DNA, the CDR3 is TGTGCCAGCAGTTCCACTAGCGGGAGGGCTACCGGGGAGCTGTTTTTT.

For the CDR3, the DNA is TGTGCCAGCAGCTCGCACCTCTCACAGGGGGGAGGAAACACCATATATTTT. Translating it yields CASSSHLSQGGGNTIYF. The genes are TRBV7-9 and TRBJ1-3; 8 bases align to TRBD1. The CDR3 length is 17 residues. The V gene's germline CDR1 is SEHNR and CDR2 FQNEAQ (reference sequence). Losses at the gene ends were 4 bases for V and 4 bases for J; bases not matched to a gene: 12.

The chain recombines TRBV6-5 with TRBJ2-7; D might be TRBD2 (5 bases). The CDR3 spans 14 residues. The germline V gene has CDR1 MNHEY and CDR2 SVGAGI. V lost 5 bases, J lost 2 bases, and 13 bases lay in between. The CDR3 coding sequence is TGTGCCAGCAGTGGGGAGATAATTACCTACGAGCAGTACTTC. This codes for CASSGEIITYEQYF.

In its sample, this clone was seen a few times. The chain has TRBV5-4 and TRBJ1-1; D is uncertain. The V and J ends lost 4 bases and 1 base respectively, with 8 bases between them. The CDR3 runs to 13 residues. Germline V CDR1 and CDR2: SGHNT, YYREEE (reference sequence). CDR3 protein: CASSLGRNTEAFF. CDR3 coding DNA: TGTGCCAGCAGCCTCGGTAGGAACACTGAAGCTTTCTTT.

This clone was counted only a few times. CDR3 DNA: TGCAGCGTTGATATCGTGGGAGGGGATTATAGGCAGTTCTTC. It yields the protein CSVDIVGGDYRQFF. The V call is TRBV29-1, the J call TRBJ2-1; 7 nucleotides agree with TRBD2. There are 14 residues in the CDR3. Germline V lookup: CDR1 SQVTM, CDR2 ANQGSEA. Trimming at V came to 3 bases and at J to 12 bases, leaving 14 bases not matched to a gene.

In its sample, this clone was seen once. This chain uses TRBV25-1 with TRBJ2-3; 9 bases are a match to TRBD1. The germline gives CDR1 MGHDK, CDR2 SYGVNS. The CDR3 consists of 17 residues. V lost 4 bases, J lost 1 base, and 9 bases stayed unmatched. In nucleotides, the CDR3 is TGTGCCAGCAGTGCCCGCCTGGGACAGGGTGGCACAGATACGCAGTATTTT. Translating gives CASSARLGQGGTDTQYF.

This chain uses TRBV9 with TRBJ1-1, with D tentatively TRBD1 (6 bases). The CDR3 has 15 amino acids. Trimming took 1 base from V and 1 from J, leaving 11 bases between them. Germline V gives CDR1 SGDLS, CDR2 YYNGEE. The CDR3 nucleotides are TGTGCCAGCAGCGTATCCGACAGGCAGAACACTGAAGCTTTCTTT. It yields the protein CASSVSDRQNTEAFF.

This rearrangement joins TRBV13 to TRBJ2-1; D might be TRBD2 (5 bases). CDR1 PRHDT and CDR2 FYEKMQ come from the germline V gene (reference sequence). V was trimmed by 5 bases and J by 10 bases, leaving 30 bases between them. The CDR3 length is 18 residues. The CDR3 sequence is CASSPNLGGLRTFREQFF. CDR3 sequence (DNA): TGTGCCAGCAGCCCAAACCTCGGCGGGCTTCGTACGTTCAGGGAGCAGTTCTTC.

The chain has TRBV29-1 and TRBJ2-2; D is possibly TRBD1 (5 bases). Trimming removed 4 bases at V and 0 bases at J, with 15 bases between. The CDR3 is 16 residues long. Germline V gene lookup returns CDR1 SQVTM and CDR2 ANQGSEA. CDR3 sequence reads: CSVVVAETANTGELFF. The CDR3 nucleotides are TGCAGCGTTGTAGTTGCTGAGACAGCGAACACCGGGGAGCTGTTTTTT.

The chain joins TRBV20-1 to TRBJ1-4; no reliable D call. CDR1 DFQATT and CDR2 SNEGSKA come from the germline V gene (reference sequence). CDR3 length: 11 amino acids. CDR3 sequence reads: CRTEGRRKLFF. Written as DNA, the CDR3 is TGCAGGACGGAGGGCCGTCGGAAACTGTTTTTT.

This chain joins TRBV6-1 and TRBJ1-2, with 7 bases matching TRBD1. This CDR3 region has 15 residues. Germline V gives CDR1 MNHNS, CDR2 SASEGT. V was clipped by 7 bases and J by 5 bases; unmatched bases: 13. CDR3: CASIHPTGTDYGYTF. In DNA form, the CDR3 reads TGTGCCAGCATTCATCCTACCGGGACAGATTATGGCTACACCTTC.

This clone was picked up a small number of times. The CDR3 is CAWSVGLRGGYGYTF. CDR3 coding DNA: TGTGCCTGGAGTGTGGGGTTGAGGGGAGGGTATGGCTACACCTTC. The chain has TRBV30 and TRBJ1-2, with a possible D match to TRBD1 (5 bases). The ends were cut back, 0 bases at V and 5 bases at J, with 16 bases in the middle. The CDR3 extends over 15 amino acids. Germline V lookup: CDR1 GTSNPN, CDR2 SVGIG (reference sequence).

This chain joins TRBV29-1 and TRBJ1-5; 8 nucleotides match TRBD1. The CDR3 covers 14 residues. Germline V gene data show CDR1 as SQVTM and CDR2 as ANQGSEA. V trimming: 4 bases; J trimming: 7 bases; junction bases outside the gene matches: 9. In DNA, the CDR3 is TGCAGCGTTGGGACAGGGCTACAAGGGCAGCCCCAGCATTTT. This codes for CSVGTGLQGQPQHF. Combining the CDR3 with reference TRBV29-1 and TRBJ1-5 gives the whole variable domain SAVISQKPSRDICQRGTSLTIQCQVDSQVTMMFWYRQQPGQSLTLIATANQGSEATYESGFVIDKFPISRPNLTFSTLTVSNMSPEDSSIYLCSVGTGLQGQPQHFGDGTRLSIL.

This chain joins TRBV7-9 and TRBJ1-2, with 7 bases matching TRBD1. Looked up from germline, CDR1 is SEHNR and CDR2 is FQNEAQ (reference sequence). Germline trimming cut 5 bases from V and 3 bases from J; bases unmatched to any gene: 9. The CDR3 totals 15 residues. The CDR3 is CASSTNPDRDYGYTF. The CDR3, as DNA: TGTGCCAGCAGCACCAACCCCGACAGGGACTATGGCTACACCTTC. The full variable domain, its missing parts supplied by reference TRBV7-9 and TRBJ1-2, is DTGVSQNPRHKITKRGQNVTFRCDPISEHNRLYWYRQTLGQGPEFLTYFQNEAQLEKSRLLSDRFSAERPKGSFSTLEIQRTEQGDSAMYLCASSTNPDRDYGYTFGSGTRLTVV.

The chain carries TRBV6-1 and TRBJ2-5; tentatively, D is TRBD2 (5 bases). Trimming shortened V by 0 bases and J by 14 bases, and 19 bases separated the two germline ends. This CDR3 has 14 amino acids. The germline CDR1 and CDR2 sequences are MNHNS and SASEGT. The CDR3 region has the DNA TGTGCCAGCAGTGAAGCGGGAGAGACACTCCTCAATTACTTC. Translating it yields CASSEAGETLLNYF.